The 19 T cell receptor beta chains below come from one sample, sequenced in a study of cytomegalovirus exposure and HLA in healthy donors. A multiplex PCR was run with 60 Vbeta primers and 13 Jbeta primers. Using immunoSEQ multiplex PCR, the repertoire was profiled, and TCRdb retains in-frame clones only, with some absent. The data show over 110,000 clones, around three quarters seen once. Sequences were obtained from PBMCs. These receptors were obtained from a woman aged 35 to 49 in good health and CMV-seropositive.

The rearrangement uses TRBV27 and TRBJ1-1; no definite D call. The CDR3 is 14 amino acids. Between the trimmed V and J ends, which lost 4 bases and 1 base, there was a span of 10 bases. Germline CDR1 is MNHEY and CDR2 is SMNVEV (reference sequence). CDR3 protein: CASSSLSGNTEAFF. CDR3 DNA: TGTGCCAGCAGTTCCCTTTCCGGGAACACTGAAGCTTTCTTT.

The chain couples TRBV10-2 to TRBJ2-5, with 8 bases fitting TRBD1. The J call may not be correct, given that the DNA end is closer to TRBJ2-7. CDR3 size: 14 residues. Germline V gene data show CDR1 as WSHSY and CDR2 as SAAADI. The CDR3 protein is CASGRGQATYEQYF. The CDR3 coding sequence is TGCGCCAGCGGAAGGGGACAGGCTACCTACGAGCAGTACTTC.

This clone was seen more than once but under ten times. The rearrangement uses TRBV5-1 and TRBJ2-5, with 12 bases that match TRBD2. The end of the DNA fits TRBJ2-7 better, so the J call may be wrong. The CDR3 is 15 amino acids. CDR1 and CDR2 (germline): SGHRS, YFSETQ. CDR3 amino acids: CASSLGTSGFYEQYF. CDR3 DNA sequence: TGCGCCAGCAGCTTAGGGACTAGCGGGTTCTACGAGCAGTACTTC.

This chain links TRBV29-1 with TRBJ2-7; TRBD2 agrees at 8 bases. The V gene's germline CDR1 is SQVTM and CDR2 ANQGSEA. V dropped 5 bases and J dropped 5; count of bases not matched to a gene: 8. The CDR3 loop spans 13 amino acids. CDR3 sequence reads: CSVRSGSFNEQYF. For the CDR3, the DNA is TGCAGCGTTCGAAGCGGGAGTTTCAACGAGCAGTACTTC.

The rearrangement uses TRBV7-2 and TRBJ1-1, with TRBD1 identical over 9 bases. Looked up from germline, CDR1 is SGHTA and CDR2 is FQGNSA. V dropped 2 bases and J dropped 4; count of bases not matched to a gene: 2. The CDR3 covers 14 residues. The CDR3: CASSLWTGATEAFF. CDR3 bases: TGTGCCAGCAGCTTATGGACAGGGGCCACTGAAGCTTTCTTT.

This clone occurred many times. The chain combines TRBV6-1 with TRBJ1-1, with 8 bases aligning to TRBD1. The CDR3 runs 12 residues. Trimming took 4 bases from V and 5 from J; bases not matched to a gene: 0. Germline V gene lookup returns CDR1 MNHNS and CDR2 SASEGT. Written as DNA, the CDR3 is TGTGCCAGCAGTGGGGACAGGACTGAAGCTTTCTTT. It codes for CASSGDRTEAFF.

This chain joins TRBV5-4 and TRBJ2-2, with TRBD2 matching over 14 bases. Germline loops: CDR1 SGHNT, CDR2 YYREEE (reference sequence). This CDR3 is built from 16 residues. Trimming cost V 9 bases and J 4 bases; bases outside gene matches: 8. CDR3 sequence: CATSGLAGVGTGELFF. The CDR3 DNA reads TGTGCCACTTCGGGACTAGCGGGAGTTGGCACCGGGGAGCTGTTTTTT.

The chain is built from TRBV28 and TRBJ1-5; a possible D gene is TRBD1 (6 bases). V gave up 2 bases and J gave up 7 bases, with 12 bases separating them. This CDR3 region has 14 residues. Germline CDR1 reads MDHEN; CDR2 reads SYDVKM. The CDR3 protein is CASSLPGGAQPQHF. CDR3 DNA sequence: TGTGCCAGCAGTTTACCGGGGGGCGCGCAGCCCCAGCATTTT.

The V gene is TRBV2, the J gene TRBJ2-2; D perhaps matches TRBD1 (6 bases). Looked up from germline, CDR1 is SNHLY and CDR2 is FYNNEI. V was clipped by 7 bases and J by 5 bases, with 11 bases between them. This CDR3 has 13 residues. In nucleotides, the CDR3 is TGTGCCAGCATTAACAGGGAGACCGGGGAGCTGTTTTTT. Translating it yields CASINRETGELFF.

This rearrangement joins TRBV5-6 to TRBJ2-5; D might be TRBD1 (5 bases). V lost 2 bases and J 5 bases, leaving 13 bases between the germline ends. The CDR3 has 14 amino acids. Germline V gene data show CDR1 as SGHDT and CDR2 as YYEEEE. CDR3 sequence (DNA): TGTGCCAGCAGCTTTGGGGCACCTCGGGAGACCCAGTACTTC. This gives the protein CASSFGAPRETQYF.

There are a few counts of this clone. The chain links TRBV7-9 to TRBJ2-7; 12 bases are a match to TRBD1. Germline CDR1 is SEHNR and CDR2 is FQNEAQ (reference sequence). After removal of 3 bases from V and 4 bases from J, the junction contained 7 bases not matched to a gene. The CDR3 covers 16 residues. The CDR3 loop reads CASSFIPGQGAYEQYF. In DNA, the CDR3 is TGTGCCAGCAGCTTTATTCCGGGACAGGGGGCTTACGAGCAGTACTTC.

The chain links TRBV4-1 to TRBJ2-1; 8 nucleotides match TRBD1. J lost 6 bases, V lost 3 bases, and 7 bases had no gene match. This CDR3 has 15 amino acids. The germline CDR1 and CDR2 sequences are MGHRA and YSYEKL. The CDR3 bases are TGCGCCAGCAGCCATCTGGACAGGGATGGCAATGAGCAGTTCTTC. Translation gives CASSHLDRDGNEQFF.

This chain uses TRBV7-9 with TRBJ2-2; 8 bases are shared with TRBD2. The germline gives CDR1 SEHNR, CDR2 FQNEAQ (reference sequence). After removal of 5 bases from V and 0 bases from J, the junction contained 5 bases not matched to a gene. This CDR3 comprises 16 residues. The CDR3 nucleotides are TGTGCCAGCAGCGCTACTAGCGGAGCGAACACCGGGGAGCTGTTTTTT. Translation gives CASSATSGANTGELFF.

The chain combines TRBV2 with TRBJ1-5, with D perhaps matching TRBD1 (6 bases). The germline gives CDR1 SNHLY, CDR2 FYNNEI. V gave up 3 bases and J gave up 6 bases, with 12 bases separating them. The CDR3 is 14 residues long. CDR3 loop: CASSDWARGQPQHF. DNA for the CDR3: TGTGCCAGCAGTGATTGGGCCAGGGGTCAGCCCCAGCATTTT.

The rearrangement links TRBV5-1 to TRBJ2-1; 8 bases fit TRBD2. The CDR3 is made up of 15 amino acids. The V gene's germline CDR1 is SGHRS and CDR2 YFSETQ. The trim removed 3 bases at V and 7 bases at J, leaving 9 bases unmatched. In nucleotides, the CDR3 is TGCGCCAGCAGCTCCCTGGGGACTAGGGGGAATGAGCAGTTCTTC. Translated: CASSSLGTRGNEQFF.

V gene TRBV5-4 combines with J gene TRBJ1-2, with 8 bases aligning to TRBD1. Losses at the gene ends were 5 bases for V and 6 bases for J; bases not matched to a gene: 3. This CDR3 comprises 12 residues. CDR1 and CDR2 from the germline V gene are SGHNT and YYREEE (reference sequence). The CDR3 nucleotides are TGTGCCAGCAGTTGGACAGGGAATGGCTACACCTTC. This gives the protein CASSWTGNGYTF.

This clone came up a few times. The CDR3 region is CASSIVKLLANGYEQYF. In DNA, the CDR3 is TGTGCCAGTAGTATCGTCAAACTACTAGCGAATGGGTACGAGCAGTACTTC. This chain links TRBV19 with TRBJ2-7, with TRBD2 matching 7 bases. This CDR3 contains 17 residues. Unmatched junction bases numbered 15, after V lost 3 bases and J lost 4 bases. Germline values: CDR1 LNHDA, CDR2 SQIVND (reference sequence).

The rearrangement links TRBV30 to TRBJ1-1; D is perhaps TRBD1 (6 bases). Trimming took 2 bases from V and 2 from J, leaving 9 bases between them. Germline V gene sequence: CDR1 GTSNPN, CDR2 SVGIG (reference sequence). The CDR3 runs 13 residues. The CDR3 region is CAWSSQGNTEAFF. DNA of the CDR3: TGTGCCTGGAGTTCACAGGGAAACACTGAAGCTTTCTTT.

The rearrangement uses TRBV10-3 and TRBJ2-1; maybe TRBD2 (5 bases). V was trimmed by 8 bases and J by 0 bases, leaving 23 bases between them. The CDR3 loop spans 18 amino acids. CDR1 is ENHRY, CDR2 SYGVKD, per germline. CDR3 in DNA: TGTGCCATCTCAAAAGGGCTGGTGAGCGGAGGCTCCTACAATGAGCAGTTCTTC. Translation: CAISKGLVSGGSYNEQFF.